Included here is one TCR beta chain sequence, with context. Recovered status in Cohort 3 required two negative PCRs, clearance, or symptom resolution. The protocol was immunoSEQ multiplex PCR, while the TCRdb copy is restricted to in-frame clones and leaves out a portion. The sample yields about 160,000 clones, 80% seen once. V was pared by 4 bases and J by 5 bases, with 11 bases of the junction left unmatched. The germline CDR1 and CDR2 sequences are SGHTS and YDEGEE. This CDR3 spans 15 amino acids. This sample was taken from a study of blood T cell repertoires in COVID-19. Study information: From the United States, Italy and Spain came samples of acute and convalescent COVID-19.

The chain is built from TRBV5-8 and TRBJ1-2; 7 nucleotides match TRBD1. Sample: PBMCs or T cells enriched from blood (not recorded which). This clonotype originated in a woman aged 55-75 years who had recovered from COVID-19. The CDR3 nucleotides read TGTGCCAGCAGCCCCGGTAGGGGGCGAGGGTATGGCTACACCTTC. Translated, it gives CASSPGRGRGYGYTF.